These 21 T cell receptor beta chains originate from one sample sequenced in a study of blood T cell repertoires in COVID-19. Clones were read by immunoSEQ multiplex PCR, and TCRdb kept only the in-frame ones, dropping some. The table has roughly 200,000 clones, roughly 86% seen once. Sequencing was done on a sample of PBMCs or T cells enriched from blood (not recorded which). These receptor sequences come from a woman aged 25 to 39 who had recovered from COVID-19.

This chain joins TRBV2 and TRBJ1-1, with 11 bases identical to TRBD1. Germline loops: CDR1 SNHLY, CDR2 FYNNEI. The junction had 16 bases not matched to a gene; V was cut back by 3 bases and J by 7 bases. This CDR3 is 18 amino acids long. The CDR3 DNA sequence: TGTGCCAGCAGTGATAAGAGAGCCGGGACAGGGGGAGATTTTGAAGCTTTCTTT. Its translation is CASSDKRAGTGGDFEAFF.

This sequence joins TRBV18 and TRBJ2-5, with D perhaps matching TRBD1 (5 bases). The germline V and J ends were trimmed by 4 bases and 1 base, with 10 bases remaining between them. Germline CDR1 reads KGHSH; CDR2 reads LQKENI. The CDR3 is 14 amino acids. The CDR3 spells CASSLQVSQETQYF. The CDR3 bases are TGTGCCAGCTCACTACAGGTATCCCAAGAGACCCAGTACTTC.

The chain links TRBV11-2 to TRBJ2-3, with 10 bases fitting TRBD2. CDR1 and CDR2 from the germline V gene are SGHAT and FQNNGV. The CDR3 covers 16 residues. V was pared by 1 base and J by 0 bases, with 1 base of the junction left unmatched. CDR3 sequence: CASSLVTSGSTDTQYF. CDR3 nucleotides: TGTGCCAGCAGCTTAGTGACTAGCGGGAGCACAGATACGCAGTATTTT. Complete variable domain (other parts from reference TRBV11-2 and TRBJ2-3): EAGVAQSPRYKIIEKRQSVAFWCNPISGHATLYWYQQILGQGPKLLIQFQNNGVVDDSQLPKDRFSAERLKGVDSTLKIQPAKLEDSAVYLCASSLVTSGSTDTQYFGPGTRLTVL.

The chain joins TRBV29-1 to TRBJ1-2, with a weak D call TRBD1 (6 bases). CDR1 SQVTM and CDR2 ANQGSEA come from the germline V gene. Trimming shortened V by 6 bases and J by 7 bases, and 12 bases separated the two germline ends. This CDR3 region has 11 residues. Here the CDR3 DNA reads TGCAGCGTGTACAGGGAATCTGGCTACACCTTC. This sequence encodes CSVYRESGYTF.

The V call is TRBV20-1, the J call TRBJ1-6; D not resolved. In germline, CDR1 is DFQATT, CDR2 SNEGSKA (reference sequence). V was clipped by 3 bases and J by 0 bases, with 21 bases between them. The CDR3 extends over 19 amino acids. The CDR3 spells CSASGAPVGTYSYNSPLHF. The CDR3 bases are TGCAGTGCTAGTGGCGCCCCCGTGGGCACGTACTCCTATAATTCACCCCTCCACTTT.

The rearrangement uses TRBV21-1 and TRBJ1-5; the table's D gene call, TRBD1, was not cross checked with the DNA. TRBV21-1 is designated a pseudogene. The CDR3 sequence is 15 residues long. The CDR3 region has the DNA TGTGCCAGCAAGCAAAGGTACCAGGGGTGTCAGCCCCAGCATTTT. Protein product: CASKQRYQGCQPQHF.

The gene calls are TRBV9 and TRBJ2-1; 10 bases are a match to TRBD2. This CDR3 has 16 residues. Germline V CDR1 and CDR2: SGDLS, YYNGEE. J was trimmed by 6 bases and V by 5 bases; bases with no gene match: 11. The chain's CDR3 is CASSASGSGRTNEQFF. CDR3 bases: TGTGCCAGCAGTGCCTCGGGTAGCGGGAGGACCAATGAGCAGTTCTTC.

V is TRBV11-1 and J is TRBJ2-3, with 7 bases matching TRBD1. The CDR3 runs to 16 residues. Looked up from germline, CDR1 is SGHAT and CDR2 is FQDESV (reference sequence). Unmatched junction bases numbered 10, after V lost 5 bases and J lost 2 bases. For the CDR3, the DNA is TGTGCCAGCAGCCCTAAATACGACAGGGACACAGATACGCAGTATTTT. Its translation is CASSPKYDRDTDTQYF.

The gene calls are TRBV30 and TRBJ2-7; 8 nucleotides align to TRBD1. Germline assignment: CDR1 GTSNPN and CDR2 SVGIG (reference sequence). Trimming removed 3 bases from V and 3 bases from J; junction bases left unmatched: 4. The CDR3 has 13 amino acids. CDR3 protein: CAWSGQGGYEQYF. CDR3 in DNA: TGTGCCTGGAGCGGACAGGGAGGCTACGAGCAGTACTTC. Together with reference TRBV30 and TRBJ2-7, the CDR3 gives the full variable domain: SQTIHQWPATLVQPVGSPLSLECTVEGTSNPNLYWYRQAAGRGLQLLFYSVGIGQISSEVPQNLSASRPQDRQFILSSKKLLLSDSGFYLCAWSGQGGYEQYFGPGTRLTVT.

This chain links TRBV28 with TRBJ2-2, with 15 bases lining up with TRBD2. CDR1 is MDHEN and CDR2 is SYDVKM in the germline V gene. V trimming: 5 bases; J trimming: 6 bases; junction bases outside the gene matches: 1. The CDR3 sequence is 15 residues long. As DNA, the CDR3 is TGTGCCAGCAGTCGGACTAGCGGGAGGGCCGGGGAGCTGTTTTTT. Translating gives CASSRTSGRAGELFF. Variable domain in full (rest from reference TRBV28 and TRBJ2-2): DVKVTQSSRYLVKRTGEKVFLECVQDMDHENMFWYRQDPGLGLRLIYFSYDVKMKEKGDIPEGYSVSREKKERFSLILESASTNQTSMYLCASSRTSGRAGELFFGEGSRLTVL.

The CDR3 DNA reads as TGTGCCAGCAGCAATAGCGGGAGGGTGAGCGAGCAGTACTTC. Translating gives CASSNSGRVSEQYF. This chain connects TRBV2 to TRBJ2-7, with 11 positions matching TRBD2. This CDR3 has 14 amino acids. CDR1 and CDR2 from the germline V gene are SNHLY and FYNNEI. V dropped 6 bases and J dropped 6; count of bases not matched to a gene: 7.

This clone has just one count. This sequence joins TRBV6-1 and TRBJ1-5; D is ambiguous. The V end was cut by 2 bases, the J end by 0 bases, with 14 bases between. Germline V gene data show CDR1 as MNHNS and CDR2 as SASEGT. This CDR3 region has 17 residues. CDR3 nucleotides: TGTGCCAGCAGTGAATTGACCGGGATGGGTAGCAATCAGCCCCAGCATTTT. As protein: CASSELTGMGSNQPQHF.

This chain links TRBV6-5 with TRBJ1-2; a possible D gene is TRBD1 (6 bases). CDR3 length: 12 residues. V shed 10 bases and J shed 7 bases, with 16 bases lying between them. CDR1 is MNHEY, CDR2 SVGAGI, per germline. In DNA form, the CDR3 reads TGTGCCACCAGCACCGACAGGCGTGGCTACACCTTC. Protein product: CATSTDRRGYTF.

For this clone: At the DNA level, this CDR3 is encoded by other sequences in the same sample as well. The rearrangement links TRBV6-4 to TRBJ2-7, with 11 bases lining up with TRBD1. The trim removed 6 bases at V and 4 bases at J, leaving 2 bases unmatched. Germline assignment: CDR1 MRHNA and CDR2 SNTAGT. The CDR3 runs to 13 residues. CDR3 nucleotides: TGTGCCAGCAGCCGGGACAGGGGGTACGAGCAGTACTTC. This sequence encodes CASSRDRGYEQYF.

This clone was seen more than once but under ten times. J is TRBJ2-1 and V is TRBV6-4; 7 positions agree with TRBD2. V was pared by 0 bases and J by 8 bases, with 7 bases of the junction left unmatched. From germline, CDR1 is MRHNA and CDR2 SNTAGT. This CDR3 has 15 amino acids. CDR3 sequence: CASSDSGGSFDEQFF. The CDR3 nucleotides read TGTGCCAGCAGTGACTCGGGCGGGAGCTTTGATGAGCAGTTCTTC.

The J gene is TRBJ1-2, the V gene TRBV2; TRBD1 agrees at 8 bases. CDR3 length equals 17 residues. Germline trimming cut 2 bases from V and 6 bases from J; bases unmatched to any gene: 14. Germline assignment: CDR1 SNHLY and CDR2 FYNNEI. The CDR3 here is CASSESQTGTGSDGYTF. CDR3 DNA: TGTGCCAGCAGTGAATCTCAGACCGGGACAGGATCCGATGGCTACACCTTC. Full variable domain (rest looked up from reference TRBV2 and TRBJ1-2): EPEVTQTPSHQVTQMGQEVILRCVPISNHLYFYWYRQILGQKVEFLVSFYNNEISEKSEIFDDQFSVERPDGSNFTLKIRSTKLEDSAMYFCASSESQTGTGSDGYTFGSGTRLTVV.

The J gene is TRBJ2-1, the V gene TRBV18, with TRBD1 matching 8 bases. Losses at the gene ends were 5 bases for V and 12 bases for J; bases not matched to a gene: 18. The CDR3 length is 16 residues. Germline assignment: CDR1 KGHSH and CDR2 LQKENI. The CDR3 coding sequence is TGTGCCAGCTCATCTTTTGCCGGGACAGGAAGGATGGTGCAGTTCTTC. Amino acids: CASSSFAGTGRMVQFF.

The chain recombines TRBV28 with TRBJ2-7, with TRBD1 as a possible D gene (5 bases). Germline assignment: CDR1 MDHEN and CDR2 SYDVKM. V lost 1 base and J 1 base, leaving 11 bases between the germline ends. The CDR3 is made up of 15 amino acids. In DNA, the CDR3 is TGTGCCAGCAGTTTATCCCTGACAGCATCCTACGAGCAGTACTTC. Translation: CASSLSLTASYEQYF.

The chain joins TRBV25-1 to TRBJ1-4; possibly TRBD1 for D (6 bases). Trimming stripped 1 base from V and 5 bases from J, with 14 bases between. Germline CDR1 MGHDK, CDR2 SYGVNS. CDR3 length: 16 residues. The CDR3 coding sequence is TGTGCCAGCAGTGAATCAACCGGGGGGCGAAATGAAAAACTGTTTTTT. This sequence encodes CASSESTGGRNEKLFF.

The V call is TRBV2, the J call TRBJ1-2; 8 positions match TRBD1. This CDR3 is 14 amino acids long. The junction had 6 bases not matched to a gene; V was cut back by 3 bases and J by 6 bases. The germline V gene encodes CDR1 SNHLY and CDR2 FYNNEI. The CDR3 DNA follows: TGTGCCAGCAGTGAGGGACAGGCAGACGATGGCTACACCTTC. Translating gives CASSEGQADDGYTF.

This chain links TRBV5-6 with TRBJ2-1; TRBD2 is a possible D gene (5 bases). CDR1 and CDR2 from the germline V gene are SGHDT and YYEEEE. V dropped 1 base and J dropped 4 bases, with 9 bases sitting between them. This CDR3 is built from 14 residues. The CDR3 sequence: CASSLLLAYNEQFF. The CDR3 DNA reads TGTGCCAGCAGCTTGCTCCTAGCTTACAATGAGCAGTTCTTC.